This T cell receptor beta chain was identified in a study of T cells in Graves' hyperthyroidism and ophthalmopathy. Across the whole study: The initial diagnosis was the point when peripheral blood was collected, ahead of any treatment.

This CDR3 is 13 amino acids long. Per the germline V gene, CDR1 is GTSNPN and CDR2 is SVGIG (reference sequence). Trimming removed 5 bases from V and 6 bases from J, with 14 bases in between. The sample holds many counts of this clonotype. The CDR3 regions of TCR beta were amplified from RNA transcripts. An initial round of RT-PCR targeting the TCR CDR3 relied on the HTBI primer set. MiXCR, run by TCRdb on the multiplex PCR reads, gives a single entry per CDR3 protein. This table holds fewer than 650,000 distinct CDR3 sequences, 14% found once. Ophthalmopathy cases met thresholds of Clinical Activity Score at least 3, NOSPECS grade at least 4 and duration under 3 months. Not enrolled were patients with uncontrolled infection, other autoimmune disease, pregnancy or lactation. The PBMCs studied were ones that came from 10 ml fresh peripheral blood.

The receptor was derived from a woman between 18 and 30 years old with Graves' ophthalmopathy. Sequences were obtained from blood. This sequence joins TRBV30 and TRBJ1-5; D not certain. The CDR3 loop reads CAWGKEGSQPQHF. The CDR3 coding sequence is TGTGCCTGGGGTAAGGAGGGTAGTCAGCCCCAGCATTTT. The variable domain in full, with the rest retrieved from reference TRBV30 and TRBJ1-5, is SQTIHQWPATLVQPVGSPLSLECTVEGTSNPNLYWYRQAAGRGLQLLFYSVGIGQISSEVPQNLSASRPQDRQFILSSKKLLLSDSGFYLCAWGKEGSQPQHFGDGTRLSIL.